Sequencing of this T cell receptor beta chain was carried out in a study of beta chain features in type 1 diabetes. Study-level findings and limits: Moderately but significantly shorter TCRB CDR3s were found in Type 1 diabetes patients in all four CD4+ subsets. Naive, central memory and regulatory TCRB repertoires appeared more similar among patients than healthy donors.

The authors reverse transcribed all of the isolated RNA, so sequencing captured expressed TCRB transcripts. Here immunoSEQ multiplex PCR was the method, and the copy in TCRdb shows in-frame clones only, minus some. Counted here are some 280,000 clones, approximately 15% occurring once; the ten biggest clones make up under 0.02%. A remark on this clone: Antigen: not known.

This TCR was recovered from a man in his thirties or forties with type 1 diabetes. The material sequenced was naive CD4+ T cells from blood.

The CDR3 protein is CASSLAGQGASGYTF. The CDR3 bases are TGCGCCAGCAGCTTGGCGGGACAGGGGGCTAGTGGCTACACCTTC. The rearrangement uses TRBV5-1 and TRBJ1-2, with 12 bases fitting TRBD1. Trimming took 0 bases from V and 7 from J; bases not matched to a gene: 4. The length of the CDR3 is 15 residues. Germline assignment: CDR1 SGHRS and CDR2 YFSETQ.